A single sample gave rise to the 21 T cell receptor beta chains below, sequenced in a study of T cell responses to AZD1222 COVID-19 vaccine. TCRdb's copy holds only in-frame clones and misses some; the assay was immunoSEQ multiplex PCR. Here the sample spans some 94,000 clones, nearly 90% being singletons. This specimen was peripheral blood, taken on day 0 of AZD1222 vaccination. These receptors originate from an adult in good health.

This chain connects TRBV2 to TRBJ1-6; 9 bases line up with TRBD1. The CDR3 consists of 14 residues. Per the germline V gene, CDR1 is SNHLY and CDR2 is FYNNEI. Losses at the gene ends were 5 bases for V and 6 bases for J; bases not matched to a gene: 2. CDR3 coding DNA: TGTGCCAGCAGTCGGACAGGGGTTAATTCACCCCTCCACTTT. Translation: CASSRTGVNSPLHF.

The chain couples TRBV24-1 to TRBJ1-3; D gene unclear. CDR3 length: 13 amino acids. In germline, CDR1 is KGHDR, CDR2 SFDVKD. Trimming stripped 7 bases from V and 2 bases from J, with 8 bases between. The CDR3 bases are TGTGCCACCAGCCGTGGGGCTGGAAACACCATATATTTT. Protein product: CATSRGAGNTIYF.

The chain combines TRBV13 with TRBJ1-1; D may be TRBD1 (5 bases). Between the trimmed V and J ends, which lost 3 bases and 1 base, there was a span of 6 bases. This CDR3 has 13 amino acids. Germline CDR1 is PRHDT and CDR2 is FYEKMQ (reference sequence). The CDR3, as DNA: TGTGCCAGCAGCTTCGGACAGAACACTGAAGCTTTCTTT. Protein product: CASSFGQNTEAFF.

V usage is TRBV5-8 and J usage is TRBJ1-5; 7 positions agree with TRBD1. V gave up 4 bases and J gave up 3 bases; unmatched junction bases: 7. The V gene's germline CDR1 is SGHTS and CDR2 YDEGEE. The CDR3 is 15 amino acids. The CDR3 DNA reads as TGTGCCAGCAGCGGCTCCGGGACAGTCAATCAGCCCCAGCATTTT. As protein: CASSGSGTVNQPQHF.

The rearrangement joins TRBV7-2 to TRBJ2-7; 13 bases map to TRBD2. Germline CDR1 and CDR2: SGHTA and FQGNSA. The V and J ends lost 6 bases and 2 bases, in that order; junction bases with no gene match: 7. This CDR3 spans 16 amino acids. CDR3 loop: CASRLLAGGQAYEQYF. As DNA, the CDR3 is TGTGCCAGCAGGTTACTAGCGGGGGGGCAGGCCTACGAGCAGTACTTC.

This clone was recorded only once. The chain links TRBV24-1 to TRBJ2-2; unclear D gene. The CDR3 is 17 amino acids. CDR1 is KGHDR and CDR2 is SFDVKD in the germline V gene. V lost 4 bases to trimming and J lost 3 bases, with 17 bases between them. CDR3 amino acids: CATSDRNTPPYTGELFF. The CDR3 nucleotides are TGTGCCACCAGTGACCGGAACACTCCCCCATACACCGGGGAGCTGTTTTTT.

The chain is built from TRBV18 and TRBJ2-1; D gene uncertain. The CDR3 extends over 13 amino acids. V shed 0 bases and J shed 7 bases, with 7 bases lying between them. In germline, CDR1 is KGHSH, CDR2 LQKENI. CDR3 protein: CASSPPSRNEQFF. The CDR3 region has the DNA TGTGCCAGCTCACCACCGAGCCGTAATGAGCAGTTCTTC.

A single count supports this clone. This chain joins TRBV5-4 and TRBJ1-5; the match to TRBD1 covers 7 bases. Germline values: CDR1 SGHNT, CDR2 YYREEE (reference sequence). Trimming at V came to 3 bases and at J to 11 bases, leaving 14 bases not matched to a gene. The CDR3 is made up of 15 amino acids. The CDR3 region is CASSSTLDRTRAQHF. DNA for the CDR3: TGTGCCAGCAGCTCGACCCTGGACAGGACTAGGGCCCAGCATTTT.

Concerning this clone itself: The same CDR3 arises from other DNA sequences in this sample as well. The J gene is TRBJ2-2, the V gene TRBV9; D gene uncertain. The CDR3 has 13 amino acids. Germline CDR1 reads SGDLS; CDR2 reads YYNGEE. Trimming took 0 bases from V and 7 from J, leaving 7 bases between them. This CDR3 is CASSVVVGGELFF. In nucleotides, the CDR3 is TGTGCCAGCAGCGTAGTGGTGGGCGGGGAGCTGTTTTTT.

This clone has just a few counts. The chain joins TRBV4-3 to TRBJ2-1; no firm D call. The CDR3 sequence is 15 residues long. Germline assignment: CDR1 LGHNA and CDR2 YSLEER. Trimming removed 1 base at V and 6 bases at J, with 13 bases between. DNA of the CDR3: TGCGCCAGCAGCCAAGTGCCCTACGACGGCAATGAGCAGTTCTTC. This encodes CASSQVPYDGNEQFF.

This chain uses TRBV7-3 with TRBJ2-1; 7 nucleotides agree with TRBD2. The CDR3 extends over 16 amino acids. V was pared by 5 bases and J by 4 bases, with 11 bases of the junction left unmatched. Germline V gives CDR1 SGHTA, CDR2 FQGTGA. CDR3 in amino acids: CASSPWEGKGYNEQFF. The CDR3 nucleotides read TGTGCCAGCAGCCCCTGGGAGGGTAAGGGGTACAATGAGCAGTTCTTC.

This clone has a handful of counts. The V and J genes are TRBV9 and TRBJ2-7, with 7 bases aligning to TRBD1. After removal of 3 bases from V and 3 bases from J, the junction contained 9 bases not matched to a gene. There are 15 residues in the CDR3. CDR1 is SGDLS and CDR2 is YYNGEE in the germline V gene. CDR3 nucleotides: TGTGCCAGCAGCGCCCGACAGGGATTTGTCTACGAGCAGTACTTC. Protein: CASSARQGFVYEQYF. The variable domain in full, with the rest retrieved from reference TRBV9 and TRBJ2-7, is DSGVTQTPKHLITATGQRVTLRCSPRSGDLSVYWYQQSLDQGLQFLIQYYNGEERAKGNILERFSAQQFPDLHSELNLSSLELGDSALYFCASSARQGFVYEQYFGPGTRLTVT.

This rearrangement joins TRBV29-1 to TRBJ1-1; no clear D. The CDR3 runs 10 residues. Trimming cost V 7 bases and J 11 bases, with 14 bases left between them. Germline V gene sequence: CDR1 SQVTM, CDR2 ANQGSEA. CDR3 nucleotide sequence: TGCAGCGGCCTCACGGGTATGGCTTTCTTT. It codes for CSGLTGMAFF.

The chain employs TRBV7-9 and TRBJ2-3; 13 bases match TRBD2. CDR1 SEHNR and CDR2 FQNEAQ come from the germline V gene (reference sequence). Trimming took 6 bases from V and 2 from J; bases not matched to a gene: 5. This CDR3 is 16 amino acids long. CDR3 nucleotides: TGTGCCAGCAGTCGGACTAGCGGGGGCTCCACAGATACGCAGTATTTT. As protein: CASSRTSGGSTDTQYF. The variable domain in full, completed from reference TRBV7-9 and TRBJ2-3, reads DTGVSQNPRHKITKRGQNVTFRCDPISEHNRLYWYRQTLGQGPEFLTYFQNEAQLEKSRLLSDRFSAERPKGSFSTLEIQRTEQGDSAMYLCASSRTSGGSTDTQYFGPGTRLTVL.

The rearrangement links TRBV19 to TRBJ2-1; TRBD2 is a possible D gene (6 bases). The V end was cut by 0 bases, the J end by 4 bases, with 19 bases between. CDR1 is LNHDA, CDR2 SQIVND, per germline (reference sequence). This CDR3 spans 18 amino acids. The CDR3 loop reads CASSIDRLGGFWYNEQFF. DNA of the CDR3: TGTGCCAGTAGTATAGATCGGTTGGGGGGTTTTTGGTACAATGAGCAGTTCTTC.

The chain has TRBV7-2 and TRBJ2-7; TRBD1 matches 7 bases. The CDR3 spans 16 residues. Germline CDR1 reads SGHTA; CDR2 reads FQGNSA. Trimming removed 2 bases from V and 1 base from J; junction bases left unmatched: 8. This chain's CDR3 is CASSLSRDRFSYEQYF. The CDR3 bases are TGTGCCAGCAGCTTATCCCGGGACAGATTTTCCTACGAGCAGTACTTC.

The J gene is TRBJ1-5, the V gene TRBV2; TRBD1 is a possible D gene (6 bases). Between the trimmed V and J ends, which lost 8 bases and 6 bases, there was a span of 17 bases. Looked up from germline, CDR1 is SNHLY and CDR2 is FYNNEI. The CDR3 runs 14 residues. DNA for the CDR3: TGTGCCAGCGCGGTGGGGGGCACGGGTCAGCCCCAGCATTTT. Residues: CASAVGGTGQPQHF.

V usage is TRBV7-2 and J usage is TRBJ2-1; D is unclear. Germline V gene data show CDR1 as SGHTA and CDR2 as FQGNSA. This CDR3 has 15 amino acids. Trimming stripped 0 bases from V and 2 bases from J, with 8 bases between. CDR3 sequence reads: CASSLAVGPYNEQFF. The CDR3 DNA follows: TGTGCCAGCAGCTTAGCGGTGGGTCCCTACAATGAGCAGTTCTTC.

The chain uses TRBV7-6 and TRBJ1-3, with 7 bases that match TRBD1. The CDR3 is made up of 15 amino acids. V trimming: 5 bases; J trimming: 3 bases; junction bases outside the gene matches: 7. Germline V lookup: CDR1 SGHVS, CDR2 FNYEAQ. In DNA, the CDR3 is TGTGCCAGCAGCCCGAGAGGGGGCGGTGGAAACACCATATATTTT. This encodes CASSPRGGGGNTIYF.

J is TRBJ2-7 and V is TRBV7-9, with D unresolved. With 3 bases removed from V and 6 bases from J, the gap between germline ends came to 12 bases. Germline V gene lookup returns CDR1 SEHNR and CDR2 FQNEAQ (reference sequence). The CDR3 totals 13 residues. This CDR3 is CASSLGPVGEQYV. Here the CDR3 DNA reads TGTGCCAGCAGCTTGGGCCCTGTGGGCGAGCAGTACGTC.

The chain combines TRBV5-4 with TRBJ1-2; perhaps TRBD1 as D (5 bases). The V gene's germline CDR1 is SGHNT and CDR2 YYREEE (reference sequence). This CDR3 region has 14 residues. V was trimmed by 3 bases and J by 8 bases, leaving 17 bases between them. CDR3 nucleotides: TGTGCCAGCAGCTCGCCGGGGGGTTGGTTCGGCTACACCTTC. Residues: CASSSPGGWFGYTF. The complete variable domain, with remaining parts taken from reference TRBV5-4 and TRBJ1-2, reads ETGVTQSPTHLIKTRGQQVTLRCSSQSGHNTVSWYQQALGQGPQFIFQYYREEENGRGNFPPRFSGLQFPNYSSELNVNALELDDSALYLCASSSPGGWFGYTFGSGTRLTVV.